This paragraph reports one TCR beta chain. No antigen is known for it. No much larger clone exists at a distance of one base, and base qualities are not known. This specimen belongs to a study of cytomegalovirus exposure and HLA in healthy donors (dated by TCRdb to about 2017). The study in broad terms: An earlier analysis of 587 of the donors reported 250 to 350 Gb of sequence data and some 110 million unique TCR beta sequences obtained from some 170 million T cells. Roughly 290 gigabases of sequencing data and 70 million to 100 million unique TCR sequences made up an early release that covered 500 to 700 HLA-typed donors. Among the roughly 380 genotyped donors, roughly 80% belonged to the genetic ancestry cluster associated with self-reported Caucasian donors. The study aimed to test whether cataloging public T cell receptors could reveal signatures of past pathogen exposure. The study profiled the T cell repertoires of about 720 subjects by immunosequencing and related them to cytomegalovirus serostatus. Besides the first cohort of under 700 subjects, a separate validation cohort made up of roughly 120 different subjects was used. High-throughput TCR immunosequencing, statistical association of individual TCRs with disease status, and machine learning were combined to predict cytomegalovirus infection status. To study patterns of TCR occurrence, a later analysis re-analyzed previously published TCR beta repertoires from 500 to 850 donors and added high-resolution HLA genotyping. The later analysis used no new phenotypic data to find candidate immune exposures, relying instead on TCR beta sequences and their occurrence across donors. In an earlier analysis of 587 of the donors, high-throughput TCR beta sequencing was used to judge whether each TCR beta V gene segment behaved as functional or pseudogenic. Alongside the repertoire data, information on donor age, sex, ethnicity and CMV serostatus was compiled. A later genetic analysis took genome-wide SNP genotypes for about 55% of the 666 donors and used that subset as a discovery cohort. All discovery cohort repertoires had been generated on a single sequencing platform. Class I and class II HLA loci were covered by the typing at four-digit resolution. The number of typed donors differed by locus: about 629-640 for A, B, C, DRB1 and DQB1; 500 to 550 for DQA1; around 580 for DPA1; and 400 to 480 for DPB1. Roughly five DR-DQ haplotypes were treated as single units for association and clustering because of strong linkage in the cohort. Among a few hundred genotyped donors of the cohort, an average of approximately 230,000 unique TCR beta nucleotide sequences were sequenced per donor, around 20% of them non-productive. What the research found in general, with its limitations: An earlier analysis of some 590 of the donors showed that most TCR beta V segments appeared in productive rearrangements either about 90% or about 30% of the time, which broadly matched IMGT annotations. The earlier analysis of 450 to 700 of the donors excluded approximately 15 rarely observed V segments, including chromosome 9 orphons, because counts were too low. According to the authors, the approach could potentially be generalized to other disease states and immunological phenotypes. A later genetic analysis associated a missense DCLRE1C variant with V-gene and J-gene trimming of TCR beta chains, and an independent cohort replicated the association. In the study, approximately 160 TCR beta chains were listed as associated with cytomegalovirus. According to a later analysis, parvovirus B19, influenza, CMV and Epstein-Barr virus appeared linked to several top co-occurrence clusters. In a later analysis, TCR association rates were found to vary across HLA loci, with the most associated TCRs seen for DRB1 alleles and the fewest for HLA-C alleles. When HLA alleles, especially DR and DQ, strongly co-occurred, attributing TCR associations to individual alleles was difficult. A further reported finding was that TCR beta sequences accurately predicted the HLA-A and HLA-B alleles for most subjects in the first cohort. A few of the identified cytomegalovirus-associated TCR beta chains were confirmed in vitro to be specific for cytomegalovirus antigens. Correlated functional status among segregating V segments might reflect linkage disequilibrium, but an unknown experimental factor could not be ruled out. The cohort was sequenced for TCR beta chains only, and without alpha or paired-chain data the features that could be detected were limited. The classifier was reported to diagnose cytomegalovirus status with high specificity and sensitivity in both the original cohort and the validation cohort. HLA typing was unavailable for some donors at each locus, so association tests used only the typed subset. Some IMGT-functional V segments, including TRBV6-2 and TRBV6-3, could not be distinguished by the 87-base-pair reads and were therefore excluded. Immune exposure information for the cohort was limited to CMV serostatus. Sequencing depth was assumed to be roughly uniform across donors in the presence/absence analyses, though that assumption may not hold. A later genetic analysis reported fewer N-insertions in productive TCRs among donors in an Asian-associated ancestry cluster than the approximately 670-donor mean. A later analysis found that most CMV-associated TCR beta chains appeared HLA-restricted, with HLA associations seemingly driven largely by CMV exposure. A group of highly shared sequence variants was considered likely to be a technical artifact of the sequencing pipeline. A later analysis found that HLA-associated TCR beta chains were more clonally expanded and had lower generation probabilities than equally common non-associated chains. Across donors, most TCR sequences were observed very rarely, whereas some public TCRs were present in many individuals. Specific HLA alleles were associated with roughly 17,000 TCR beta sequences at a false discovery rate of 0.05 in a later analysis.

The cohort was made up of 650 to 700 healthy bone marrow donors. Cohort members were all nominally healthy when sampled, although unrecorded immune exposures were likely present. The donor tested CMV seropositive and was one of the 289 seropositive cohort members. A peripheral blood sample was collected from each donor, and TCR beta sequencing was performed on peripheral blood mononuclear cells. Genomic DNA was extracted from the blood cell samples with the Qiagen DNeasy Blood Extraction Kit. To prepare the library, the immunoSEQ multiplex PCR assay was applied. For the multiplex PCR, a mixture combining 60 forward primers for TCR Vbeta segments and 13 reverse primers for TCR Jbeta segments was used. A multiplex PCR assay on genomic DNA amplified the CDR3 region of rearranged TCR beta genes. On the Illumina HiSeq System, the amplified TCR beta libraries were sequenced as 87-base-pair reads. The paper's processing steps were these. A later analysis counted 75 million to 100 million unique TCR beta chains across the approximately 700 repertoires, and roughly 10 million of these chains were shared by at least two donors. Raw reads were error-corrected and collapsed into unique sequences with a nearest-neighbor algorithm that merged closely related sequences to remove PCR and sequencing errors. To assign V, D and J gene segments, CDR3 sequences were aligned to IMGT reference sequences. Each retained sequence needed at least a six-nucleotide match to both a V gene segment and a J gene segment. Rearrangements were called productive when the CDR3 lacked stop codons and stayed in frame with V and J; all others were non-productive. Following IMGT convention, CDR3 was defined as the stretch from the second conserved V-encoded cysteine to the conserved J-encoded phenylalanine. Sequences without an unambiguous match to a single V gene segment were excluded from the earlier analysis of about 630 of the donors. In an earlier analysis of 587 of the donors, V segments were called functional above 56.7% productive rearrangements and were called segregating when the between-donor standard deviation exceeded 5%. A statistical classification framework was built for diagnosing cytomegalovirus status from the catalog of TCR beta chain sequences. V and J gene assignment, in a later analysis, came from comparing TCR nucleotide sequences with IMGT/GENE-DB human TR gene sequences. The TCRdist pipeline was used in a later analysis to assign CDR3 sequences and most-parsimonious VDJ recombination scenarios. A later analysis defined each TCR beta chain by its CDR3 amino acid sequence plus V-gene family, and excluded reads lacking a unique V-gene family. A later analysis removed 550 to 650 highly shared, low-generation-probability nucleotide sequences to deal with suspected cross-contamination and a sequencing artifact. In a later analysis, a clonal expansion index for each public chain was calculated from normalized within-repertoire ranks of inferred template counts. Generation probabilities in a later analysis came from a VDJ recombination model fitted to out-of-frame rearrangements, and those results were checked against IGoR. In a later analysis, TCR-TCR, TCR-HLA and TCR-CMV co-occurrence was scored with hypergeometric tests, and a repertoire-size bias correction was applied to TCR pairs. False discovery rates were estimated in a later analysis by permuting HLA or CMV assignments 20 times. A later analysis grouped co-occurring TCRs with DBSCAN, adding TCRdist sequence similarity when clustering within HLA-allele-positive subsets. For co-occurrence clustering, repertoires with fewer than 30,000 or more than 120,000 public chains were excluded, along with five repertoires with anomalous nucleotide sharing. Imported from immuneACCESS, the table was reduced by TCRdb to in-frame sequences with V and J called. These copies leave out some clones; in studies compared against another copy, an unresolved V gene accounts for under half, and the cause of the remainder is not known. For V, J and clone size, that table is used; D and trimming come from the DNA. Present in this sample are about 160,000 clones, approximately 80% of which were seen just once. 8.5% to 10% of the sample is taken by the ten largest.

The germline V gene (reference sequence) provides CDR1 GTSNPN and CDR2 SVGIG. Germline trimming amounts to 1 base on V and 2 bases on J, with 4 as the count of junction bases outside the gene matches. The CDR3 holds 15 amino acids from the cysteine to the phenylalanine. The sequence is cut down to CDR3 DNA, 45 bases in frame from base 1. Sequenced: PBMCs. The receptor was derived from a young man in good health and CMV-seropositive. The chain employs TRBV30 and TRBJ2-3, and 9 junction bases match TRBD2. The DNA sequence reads TGTGCCTGGAGTGGAGCGGGGGGCATCACAGATACGCAGTATTTT. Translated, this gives CAWSGAGGITDTQYF.